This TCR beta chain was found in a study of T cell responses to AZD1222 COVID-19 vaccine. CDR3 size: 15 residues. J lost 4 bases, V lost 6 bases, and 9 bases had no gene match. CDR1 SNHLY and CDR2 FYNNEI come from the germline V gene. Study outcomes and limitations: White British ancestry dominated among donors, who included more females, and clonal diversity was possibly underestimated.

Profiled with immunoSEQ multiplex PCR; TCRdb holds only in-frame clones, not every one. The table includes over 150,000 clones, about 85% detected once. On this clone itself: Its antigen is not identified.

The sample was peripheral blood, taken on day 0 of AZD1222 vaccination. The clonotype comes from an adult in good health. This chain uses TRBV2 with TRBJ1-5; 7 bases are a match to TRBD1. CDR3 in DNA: TGTGCCAGCAGAGAGCGACAGGGTACGAATCAGCCCCAGCATTTT. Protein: CASRERQGTNQPQHF.